The 24 T cell receptor beta chains below come from one sample, sequenced in a study of cytomegalovirus exposure and HLA in healthy donors. The PCR used 60 Vbeta and 13 Jbeta primers. Some clones are missing from TCRdb's copy, which holds only in-frame ones; the method was immunoSEQ multiplex PCR. The sample holds fewer than 200,000 clones, around 75% seen once. Sequencing was done on a sample of PBMCs. Source of these receptors: a female donor in good health and CMV-seronegative.

This clone was picked up a small number of times. The genes are TRBV2 and TRBJ2-3, with 7 bases matching TRBD2. This CDR3 is 15 amino acids long. After removal of 11 bases from V and 4 bases from J, the junction contained 15 bases not matched to a gene. From germline, CDR1 is SNHLY and CDR2 FYNNEI. The CDR3 coding sequence is TGTGCCCACGGGGGAGGGAGCGGGGTGGCAGATACGCAGTATTTT. Its translation is CAHGGGSGVADTQYF.

The chain employs TRBV5-5 and TRBJ1-3; a weak D match, TRBD1 (6 bases). Germline CDR1 SGHKS, CDR2 YYEKEE (reference sequence). V was shortened by 4 bases and J by 3 bases, with 17 bases between the two germline ends. CDR3 length: 16 residues. The CDR3 DNA reads as TGTGCCAGCAGCCGCTCGGACAGTTCGAGTGGAAACACCATATATTTT. Amino acid sequence: CASSRSDSSSGNTIYF.

V is TRBV19 and J is TRBJ2-7, with 8 bases aligning to TRBD2. The junction had 15 bases not matched to a gene; V was cut back by 1 base and J by 4 bases. Germline assignment: CDR1 LNHDA and CDR2 SQIVND (reference sequence). The CDR3 is 18 residues long. CDR3: CASSIALAGPSKFYEQYF. The DNA of the CDR3 is TGTGCCAGTAGTATAGCATTAGCGGGGCCTTCGAAGTTTTACGAGCAGTACTTC.

This clone was detected a few times. This chain uses TRBV5-1 with TRBJ2-2, with 9 bases identical to TRBD2. This CDR3 contains 17 residues. V trimming: 1 base; J trimming: 4 bases; junction bases outside the gene matches: 8. Germline V gene sequence: CDR1 SGHRS, CDR2 YFSETQ. The CDR3 loop is CASSLIGGRAGTGELFF. The CDR3 region has the DNA TGCGCCAGCAGCTTGATAGGCGGGAGGGCCGGCACCGGGGAGCTGTTTTTT. The full variable domain, with the rest looked up from reference TRBV5-1 and TRBJ2-2, is KAGVTQTPRYLIKTRGQQVTLSCSPISGHRSVSWYQQTPGQGLQFLFEYFSETQRNKGNFPGRFSGRQFSNSRSEMNVSTLELGDSALYLCASSLIGGRAGTGELFFGEGSRLTVL.

The chain combines TRBV6-6 with TRBJ1-5; 7 bases match TRBD1. CDR1 and CDR2 from the germline V gene are MNHNY and SVGAGI (reference sequence). J lost 0 bases, V lost 4 bases, and 6 bases had no gene match. This CDR3 is 16 amino acids long. CDR3 sequence reads: CASSFGTANSNQPQHF. Written as DNA, the CDR3 is TGTGCCAGCAGTTTTGGGACAGCCAATAGCAATCAGCCCCAGCATTTT.

The V and J genes are TRBV2 and TRBJ2-1; D unresolved. Looked up from germline, CDR1 is SNHLY and CDR2 is FYNNEI. V lost 1 base and J 3 bases, leaving 13 bases between the germline ends. The CDR3 runs to 16 residues. CDR3 nucleotides: TGTGCCAGCAGTGAAGATGTTGGCCCTCTCTACAATGAGCAGTTCTTC. Translation: CASSEDVGPLYNEQFF.

V and J are TRBV11-2 and TRBJ2-7, with D hard to call. Trimming took off 3 bases at V and 2 bases at J, with 8 bases between the two ends. Germline CDR1 SGHAT, CDR2 FQNNGV. This CDR3 is 13 amino acids long. The CDR3 nucleotides read TGTGCCAGCAGCTTTGCAGAAACCTACGAGCAGTACTTC. This encodes CASSFAETYEQYF.

This clone has only a few counts. The chain has TRBV7-9 and TRBJ2-1, with 9 bases that match TRBD1. Trimming at V came to 2 bases and at J to 5 bases, leaving 4 bases not matched to a gene. The CDR3 runs 15 residues. Germline CDR1 SEHNR, CDR2 FQNEAQ (reference sequence). The CDR3 DNA reads TGTGCCAGCAGCTTAACCCGGACAGGGGACAATGAGCAGTTCTTC. This codes for CASSLTRTGDNEQFF.

The chain recombines TRBV10-3 with TRBJ2-3; D is perhaps TRBD2 (7 bases). V was trimmed by 0 bases and J by 4 bases, leaving 14 bases between them. CDR1 and CDR2 from the germline V gene are ENHRY and SYGVKD. This CDR3 spans 16 amino acids. CDR3 region: CAISESEGGRPDTQYF. The CDR3 region has the DNA TGTGCCATCAGTGAGTCGGAGGGGGGGCGTCCAGATACGCAGTATTTT.

The V gene is TRBV7-2, the J gene TRBJ2-7; tentative D call: TRBD1 (5 bases). CDR1 is SGHTA, CDR2 FQGNSA, per germline. CDR3 length: 16 amino acids. V lost 1 base, J lost 0 bases, and 13 bases lay in between. CDR3 nucleotides: TGTGCCAGCAGCTTAGAGGTCTTTAGGGGCTCCTACGAGCAGTACTTC. This gives the protein CASSLEVFRGSYEQYF.

V gene TRBV18 combines with J gene TRBJ1-1; 7 bases map to TRBD1. V trimming: 5 bases; J trimming: 4 bases; junction bases outside the gene matches: 7. Germline V gene data show CDR1 as KGHSH and CDR2 as LQKENI. The CDR3 consists of 14 residues. The DNA of the CDR3 is TGTGCCAGCTCATTTGGGGCAGGGGGCACTGAAGCTTTCTTT. Translation: CASSFGAGGTEAFF.

This clone has more than one count but fewer than ten. V gene TRBV19 combines with J gene TRBJ2-2; D might be TRBD2 (5 bases). V lost 2 bases, J lost 3 bases, and 10 bases lay in between. Germline V gene sequence: CDR1 LNHDA, CDR2 SQIVND (reference sequence). The CDR3 is 15 amino acids. CDR3 coding DNA: TGTGCCAGTAGTATATACGAGGGTCACACCGGGGAGCTGTTTTTT. Protein: CASSIYEGHTGELFF.

The chain carries TRBV5-6 and TRBJ2-1; TRBD1 matches 9 bases. Trimming cost V 4 bases and J 6 bases; bases outside gene matches: 5. Per germline, CDR1 SGHDT and CDR2 YYEEEE. The CDR3 is 14 amino acids. CDR3 amino acids: CASSPDRGLNEQFF. The CDR3 nucleotides read TGTGCCAGCAGCCCGGACAGGGGTCTCAATGAGCAGTTCTTC.

The CDR3, as DNA: TGTGCCAGCAAGGAGGCAGTGATATCCTACGAGCAGTACTTC. It yields the protein CASKEAVISYEQYF. V usage is TRBV2 and J usage is TRBJ2-7, with a weak D call TRBD2 (5 bases). Trimming pared 7 bases from V and 1 base from J, leaving 14 bases between. The CDR3 extends over 14 amino acids. The germline V gene encodes CDR1 SNHLY and CDR2 FYNNEI. The complete variable domain, with remaining parts taken from reference TRBV2 and TRBJ2-7, reads EPEVTQTPSHQVTQMGQEVILRCVPISNHLYFYWYRQILGQKVEFLVSFYNNEISEKSEIFDDQFSVERPDGSNFTLKIRSTKLEDSAMYFCASKEAVISYEQYFGPGTRLTVT.

The chain is built from TRBV11-2 and TRBJ1-2; 9 bases match TRBD1. V shed 5 bases, J shed 4 bases, and the junction held 5 bases outside the gene matches. Germline V lookup: CDR1 SGHAT, CDR2 FQNNGV. The length of the CDR3 is 14 residues. DNA for the CDR3: TGTGCCAGCAGCAGGGACAGGGTCGGCTATGGCTACACCTTC. It codes for CASSRDRVGYGYTF.

V and J are TRBV7-6 and TRBJ2-5, with D tentatively TRBD1 (5 bases). This CDR3 has 13 amino acids. Germline CDR1 SGHVS, CDR2 FNYEAQ. V lost 5 bases and J 3 bases, leaving 10 bases between the germline ends. CDR3 residues: CASSPRQKETQYF. CDR3 nucleotide sequence: TGTGCCAGCAGCCCTCGACAGAAAGAGACCCAGTACTTC.

V is TRBV7-9 and J is TRBJ2-1, with TRBD2 matching 13 bases. The V gene end was trimmed by 4 bases and the J gene end by 8 bases; junction bases not matched to a gene: 8. CDR3 length equals 16 residues. CDR1 and CDR2 (germline): SEHNR, FQNEAQ (reference sequence). The CDR3 region has the DNA TGTGCCAGCAGCTCGATTACTAGCGGGGGGGTTTATGAGCAGTTCTTC. Translating it yields CASSSITSGGVYEQFF.

V gene TRBV5-4 combines with J gene TRBJ2-1; 8 positions agree with TRBD2. V shed 4 bases, J shed 7 bases, and the junction held 7 bases outside the gene matches. Germline V gives CDR1 SGHNT, CDR2 YYREEE (reference sequence). The CDR3 has 14 residues. The CDR3, as DNA: TGTGCCAGCAGCCTGAGCGGGGGACAAAATGAGCAGTTCTTC. This gives the protein CASSLSGGQNEQFF.

With regard to this clone: One end of the junction is discordant with germline, which a read error may explain. The V call is TRBV7-2, the J call TRBJ2-7, with 9 bases that match TRBD1. Per the germline V gene, CDR1 is SGHTA and CDR2 is FQGNSA. This CDR3 contains 15 residues. As DNA, the CDR3 is TGTGCCAGCAGCCTGAGGACAGGGGACCTTTTCATACCATTCTTC. Amino acids: CASSLRTGDLFIPFF.

V gene TRBV30 combines with J gene TRBJ2-7; D is unresolved. The CDR3 runs to 11 residues. Trimming removed 8 bases at V and 6 bases at J, with 14 bases between. Germline values: CDR1 GTSNPN, CDR2 SVGIG (reference sequence). DNA for the CDR3: TGTGCCGGGAAGGAAAGAGGCGAGCAGTACTTC. Translated: CAGKERGEQYF. Using reference TRBV30 and TRBJ2-7 for the parts outside the CDR3, the full variable domain is SQTIHQWPATLVQPVGSPLSLECTVEGTSNPNLYWYRQAAGRGLQLLFYSVGIGQISSEVPQNLSASRPQDRQFILSSKKLLLSDSGFYLCAGKERGEQYFGPGTRLTVT.

This clone showed up just a few times. The chain carries TRBV5-6 and TRBJ1-1; 8 bases agree with TRBD1. The V and J ends lost 4 bases and 6 bases, in that order; junction bases with no gene match: 20. Germline loops: CDR1 SGHDT, CDR2 YYEEEE. The CDR3 loop spans 18 amino acids. CDR3: CASSDTGGIWDILPEAFF. The CDR3 DNA reads TGTGCCAGCAGCGATACAGGGGGTATTTGGGACATTCTCCCTGAAGCTTTCTTT.

The chain recombines TRBV9 with TRBJ2-1; 8 bases match TRBD2. The germline gives CDR1 SGDLS, CDR2 YYNGEE. The CDR3 loop spans 15 amino acids. V trimming: 2 bases; J trimming: 6 bases; junction bases outside the gene matches: 7. The CDR3 sequence is CASSVGGAGANEQFF. CDR3 nucleotide sequence: TGTGCCAGCAGCGTCGGCGGAGCGGGAGCCAATGAGCAGTTCTTC.

The chain employs TRBV25-1 and TRBJ2-7, with D perhaps matching TRBD2 (6 bases). This CDR3 spans 14 amino acids. V was shortened by 4 bases and J by 4 bases, with 14 bases between the two germline ends. Per germline, CDR1 MGHDK and CDR2 SYGVNS. The CDR3 coding sequence is TGTGCCAGCAGTGGGCGGGGATTAGGTTACGAGCAGTACTTC. Protein sequence: CASSGRGLGYEQYF.

The chain joins TRBV4-3 to TRBJ2-7; 13 nucleotides line up with TRBD2. Germline lookup yields CDR1 LGHNA and CDR2 YSLEER. This CDR3 has 18 amino acids. The junction had 11 bases not matched to a gene; V was cut back by 0 bases and J by 6 bases. For the CDR3, the DNA is TGCGCCAGCAGCCAAGAAAGGACTAGCGGGAGTTTGGGTTTCGAGCAGTACTTC. Translating gives CASSQERTSGSLGFEQYF.